This passage covers 28 T cell receptor beta chains from one sample sequenced in a study of cytomegalovirus exposure and HLA in healthy donors (TCRdb year 2017). Preparation of the library involved the immunoSEQ multiplex PCR assay. For the multiplex PCR, a mixture combining 60 forward primers for TCR Vbeta segments and 13 reverse primers for TCR Jbeta segments was used. TCRdb retrieved this table from immuneACCESS and kept in-frame rearrangements only. Not all clones are present; in checked studies, unresolved V genes account for under half, and no reason is known for the remainder. Across this sample there are 150,000 to 200,000 clones, with roughly 77% seen only once. Clones ranked in the top ten supply around 10% of the sample. The sample taken for sequencing was PBMCs. The origin of the receptors is a young man in good health and CMV-seropositive.

The V call is TRBV9, the J call TRBJ2-1; 10 bases line up with TRBD2. Germline lookup yields CDR1 SGDLS and CDR2 YYNGEE. Unmatched junction bases numbered 10, after V lost 0 bases and J lost 10 bases. This CDR3 contains 16 residues. CDR3 protein: CASSVEIAGGYQEQFF. DNA for the CDR3: TGTGCCAGCAGCGTAGAGATAGCGGGAGGTTATCAGGAGCAGTTCTTC. Full variable domain (rest looked up from reference TRBV9 and TRBJ2-1): DSGVTQTPKHLITATGQRVTLRCSPRSGDLSVYWYQQSLDQGLQFLIQYYNGEERAKGNILERFSAQQFPDLHSELNLSSLELGDSALYFCASSVEIAGGYQEQFFGPGTRLTVL.

V usage is TRBV28 and J usage is TRBJ2-7; the match to TRBD1 covers 8 bases. This CDR3 is built from 15 residues. V lost 2 bases and J lost 6; bases outside the gene matches: 9. Germline values: CDR1 MDHEN, CDR2 SYDVKM. The CDR3 DNA is TGTGCCAGCAGTTTACCCGGGACAGGCAGACGCGAGCAGTACTTC. As protein: CASSLPGTGRREQYF.

The rearrangement uses TRBV9 and TRBJ2-3; no clear D. The CDR3 has 15 amino acids. The V gene's germline CDR1 is SGDLS and CDR2 YYNGEE. The V end lost 1 base, the J end lost 1 base, and 10 bases lay between the germline ends. The chain's CDR3 is CASSVSASGTDTQYF. The CDR3 DNA reads as TGTGCCAGCAGCGTATCAGCGAGTGGCACAGATACGCAGTATTTT.

This chain joins TRBV19 and TRBJ2-1; TRBD1 might be the D (6 bases). Trimming stripped 3 bases from V and 4 bases from J, with 13 bases between. This CDR3 spans 15 amino acids. Germline V gives CDR1 LNHDA, CDR2 SQIVND (reference sequence). CDR3 sequence: CASSIRDTSYNEQFF. Here the CDR3 DNA reads TGTGCCAGTAGTATTCGGGACACTTCTTACAATGAGCAGTTCTTC.

The chain links TRBV30 to TRBJ1-1, with unresolved D. Trimming removed 2 bases from V and 6 bases from J, with 10 bases in between. The CDR3 totals 12 residues. Germline CDR1 GTSNPN, CDR2 SVGIG (reference sequence). CDR3 amino acids: CAWSPQVAEAFF. The DNA of the CDR3 is TGTGCCTGGAGTCCTCAGGTTGCTGAAGCTTTCTTT.

This clone was detected once. The V and J genes are TRBV19 and TRBJ2-2; 11 positions match TRBD2. Germline V CDR1 and CDR2: LNHDA, SQIVND (reference sequence). This CDR3 comprises 17 residues. V lost 0 bases, J lost 2 bases, and 2 bases stayed unmatched. CDR3 amino acids: CASSIEGTSGNTGELFF. In nucleotides, the CDR3 is TGTGCCAGTAGTATAGAGGGGACTAGCGGAAACACCGGGGAGCTGTTTTTT.

Here the CDR3 reads CASSSGGPLEAFF. CDR3 bases: TGTGCCAGCAGTTCTGGGGGCCCACTCGAAGCTTTCTTT. This chain connects TRBV28 to TRBJ1-1, with D perhaps matching TRBD1 (6 bases). Germline assignment: CDR1 MDHEN and CDR2 SYDVKM. The CDR3 totals 13 residues. V was cut by 4 bases and J by 8 bases, with 14 bases left in between. The variable domain in full, with the rest retrieved from reference TRBV28 and TRBJ1-1, is DVKVTQSSRYLVKRTGEKVFLECVQDMDHENMFWYRQDPGLGLRLIYFSYDVKMKEKGDIPEGYSVSREKKERFSLILESASTNQTSMYLCASSSGGPLEAFFGQGTRLTVV.

This rearrangement joins TRBV2 to TRBJ2-3; 8 nucleotides align to TRBD2. CDR1 SNHLY and CDR2 FYNNEI come from the germline V gene. The V segment lost 7 bases and the J segment 9 bases; nucleotides outside the gene matches: 6. CDR3 length equals 12 residues. In DNA form, the CDR3 reads TGTGCCAGCACTAGACGGGAGGGGACGCAGTATTTT. Protein product: CASTRREGTQYF.

The CDR3 sequence: CASSFRGISTDTQYF. For the CDR3, the DNA is TGTGCCAGCAGTTTTAGGGGTATTAGCACAGATACGCAGTATTTT. This rearrangement joins TRBV28 to TRBJ2-3; tentatively, D is TRBD1 (5 bases). Trimming took 3 bases from V and 0 from J, leaving 10 bases between them. Germline V gene sequence: CDR1 MDHEN, CDR2 SYDVKM. The CDR3 runs to 15 residues.

The J gene is TRBJ1-1, the V gene TRBV9; 8 positions match TRBD1. This CDR3 has 14 residues. Trimming took 3 bases from V and 5 from J; bases not matched to a gene: 6. CDR1 and CDR2 from the germline V gene are SGDLS and YYNGEE. CDR3 sequence reads: CASSDDRGGTEAFF. CDR3 nucleotide sequence: TGTGCCAGCAGCGACGACAGGGGAGGGACTGAAGCTTTCTTT.

The chain links TRBV5-1 to TRBJ2-4; no clear D gene. Germline CDR1 and CDR2: SGHRS and YFSETQ. V lost 0 bases to trimming and J lost 3 bases, with 7 bases between them. This CDR3 has 14 amino acids. The CDR3 DNA follows: TGCGCCAGCAGCTTGGGCGGCGTCAAAAACATTCAGTACTTC. It is translated as CASSLGGVKNIQYF. The variable domain in full, completed from reference TRBV5-1 and TRBJ2-4, reads KAGVTQTPRYLIKTRGQQVTLSCSPISGHRSVSWYQQTPGQGLQFLFEYFSETQRNKGNFPGRFSGRQFSNSRSEMNVSTLELGDSALYLCASSLGGVKNIQYFGAGTRLSVL.

This clone was seen only a few times. V is TRBV28 and J is TRBJ2-5; D not resolved. V lost 1 base to trimming and J lost 2 bases, with 11 bases between them. The germline CDR1 and CDR2 sequences are MDHEN and SYDVKM. The CDR3 contains 15 residues. The CDR3 reads CASSLSPSEQETQYF. CDR3 in DNA: TGTGCCAGCAGTTTATCCCCTTCGGAGCAAGAGACCCAGTACTTC.

This sequence joins TRBV9 and TRBJ2-2; a possible D gene is TRBD2 (6 bases). CDR1 and CDR2 (germline): SGDLS, YYNGEE. The CDR3 contains 16 residues. Trimming cost V 3 bases and J 4 bases, with 16 bases left between them. The CDR3 sequence is CASSGEDGLFTGELFF. CDR3 bases: TGTGCCAGCAGCGGGGAGGACGGACTGTTCACCGGGGAGCTGTTTTTT.

This clone was seen a single time. This chain connects TRBV18 to TRBJ2-3; D remains ambiguous. The CDR3 consists of 13 residues. V was cut by 3 bases and J by 3 bases, with 7 bases left in between. CDR1 and CDR2 (germline): KGHSH, LQKENI. The CDR3 here is CASSPRGTDTQYF. The DNA for the CDR3 is TGTGCCAGCTCACCCCGAGGAACAGATACGCAGTATTTT.

CDR3 in DNA: TGTGCCAGCCGGGGAGAGTCCTACGAGCAGTACTTC. Its protein is CASRGESYEQYF. V usage is TRBV27 and J usage is TRBJ2-7, with a weak D call TRBD2 (5 bases). Germline V gene data show CDR1 as MNHEY and CDR2 as SMNVEV (reference sequence). CDR3 length: 12 amino acids. The V gene lost 8 bases and the J gene lost 1 base, with 9 bases spanning the gap.

This clone came up a few times. The chain carries TRBV5-4 and TRBJ2-1, with D perhaps TRBD2 (6 bases). The V and J ends lost 4 bases and 2 bases respectively, with 16 bases between them. The CDR3 is 16 amino acids. Looked up from germline, CDR1 is SGHNT and CDR2 is YYREEE (reference sequence). DNA for the CDR3: TGTGCCAGCAGCGTAAAATTAGCGGACCCCTACAATGAGCAGTTCTTC. Amino acid sequence: CASSVKLADPYNEQFF.

The rearrangement joins TRBV5-6 to TRBJ2-5; the match to TRBD1 covers 7 bases. The V gene end was trimmed by 1 base and the J gene end by 5 bases; junction bases not matched to a gene: 8. Germline loops: CDR1 SGHDT, CDR2 YYEEEE. CDR3 length: 15 residues. The CDR3 region has the DNA TGTGCCAGCAGCTTGAGCCAGGGGGTTTGGGAGACCCAGTACTTC. Translation: CASSLSQGVWETQYF.

This chain uses TRBV15 with TRBJ1-1; D is undetermined. V was clipped by 0 bases and J by 5 bases, with 13 bases between them. The V gene's germline CDR1 is LNHNV and CDR2 YYDKDF (reference sequence). This CDR3 has 15 amino acids. The CDR3, as DNA: TGTGCCACCAGCAGAGATAGAGGGCCCGGTACTGAAGCTTTCTTT. Residues: CATSRDRGPGTEAFF. Variable domain in full (rest from reference TRBV15 and TRBJ1-1): DAMVIQNPRYQVTQFGKPVTLSCSQTLNHNVMYWYQQKSSQAPKLLFHYYDKDFNNEADTPDNFQSRRPNTSFCFLDIRSPGLGDTAMYLCATSRDRGPGTEAFFGQGTRLTVV.

This clone has just one count. This chain connects TRBV6-1 to TRBJ2-5; the match to TRBD1 covers 7 bases. Trimming cost V 4 bases and J 4 bases; bases outside gene matches: 6. The CDR3 is 14 residues long. Per the germline V gene, CDR1 is MNHNS and CDR2 is SASEGT. The CDR3 DNA sequence: TGTGCCAGCAGTGGAGACAGGGTGTCAGAGACCCAGTACTTC. Translated, it gives CASSGDRVSETQYF.

J is TRBJ2-7 and V is TRBV30; TRBD1 matches 9 bases. Per the germline V gene, CDR1 is GTSNPN and CDR2 is SVGIG (reference sequence). The V gene end was trimmed by 5 bases and the J gene end by 4 bases; junction bases not matched to a gene: 12. The CDR3 spans 15 residues. In nucleotides, the CDR3 is TGTGCCTGGGGAAGACAGGGGGAGGATCGGTACGAGCAGTACTTC. As protein: CAWGRQGEDRYEQYF.

V gene TRBV2 combines with J gene TRBJ1-4; D uncertain. The V gene's germline CDR1 is SNHLY and CDR2 FYNNEI. V lost 6 bases and J lost 8, with 19 bases in between. The CDR3 covers 15 residues. The CDR3 DNA reads as TGTGCCAGCAGACCTTACCTCGCGGGTACGGAAAAACTGTTTTTT. It specifies CASRPYLAGTEKLFF.

This clone has a single count. The chain recombines TRBV2 with TRBJ1-4, with a possible D match to TRBD1 (5 bases). Trimming took 8 bases from V and 4 from J, leaving 11 bases between them. The CDR3 sequence is 13 residues long. Germline V gene data show CDR1 as SNHLY and CDR2 as FYNNEI. CDR3 nucleotide sequence: TGTGCCAGCGGGGCGGAACTTAATGAAAAACTGTTTTTT. Translating gives CASGAELNEKLFF. Full variable domain (outside the CDR3, taken from reference TRBV2 and TRBJ1-4): EPEVTQTPSHQVTQMGQEVILRCVPISNHLYFYWYRQILGQKVEFLVSFYNNEISEKSEIFDDQFSVERPDGSNFTLKIRSTKLEDSAMYFCASGAELNEKLFFGSGTQLSVL.

The gene calls are TRBV28 and TRBJ1-3, with D possibly TRBD1 on 5 matching bases. Trimming took off 5 bases at V and 7 bases at J, with 21 bases between the two ends. Per germline, CDR1 MDHEN and CDR2 SYDVKM. This CDR3 has 16 residues. The CDR3 region is CASSLYGGVEGNTIYF. In DNA, the CDR3 is TGTGCCAGCAGTCTTTATGGGGGGGTCGAGGGCAACACCATATATTTT.

This sequence joins TRBV30 and TRBJ2-7, with D perhaps being TRBD1 or TRBD2 (5 bases each). This CDR3 has 12 residues. Per the germline V gene, CDR1 is GTSNPN and CDR2 is SVGIG (reference sequence). The CDR3 DNA reads TGTGCTGGGAGTCAGGGCATAGGCGAGCAGTACTTC. Protein product: CAGSQGIGEQYF. Full variable domain (outside the CDR3, taken from reference TRBV30 and TRBJ2-7): SQTIHQWPATLVQPVGSPLSLECTVEGTSNPNLYWYRQAAGRGLQLLFYSVGIGQISSEVPQNLSASRPQDRQFILSSKKLLLSDSGFYLCAGSQGIGEQYFGPGTRLTVT.

This clone was seen just once. The CDR3 is CASSHPPRGREGSRAFF. In DNA form, the CDR3 reads TGCGCCAGCAGCCATCCACCTCGTGGCAGGGAAGGTAGCAGAGCTTTCTTT. The J gene is TRBJ1-1, the V gene TRBV4-1; D possibly corresponds to TRBD1 (5 bases). The CDR3 totals 17 residues. From germline, CDR1 is MGHRA and CDR2 YSYEKL. V lost 3 bases and J lost 10, with 27 bases in between.

This rearrangement joins TRBV18 to TRBJ2-5; TRBD1 is a possible D gene (6 bases). This CDR3 comprises 14 residues. V lost 6 bases to trimming and J lost 5 bases, with 16 bases between them. Germline CDR1 and CDR2: KGHSH and LQKENI. CDR3 region: CASSTSGQPETQYF. The CDR3 bases are TGTGCCAGCTCTACGAGCGGACAGCCCGAGACCCAGTACTTC.

This clone was seen once. V and J are TRBV15 and TRBJ1-5; D unclear. Trimming took 0 bases from V and 0 from J, leaving 9 bases between them. This CDR3 region has 16 residues. Germline assignment: CDR1 LNHNV and CDR2 YYDKDF (reference sequence). The CDR3 here is CATSRDLAGSNQPQHF. DNA for the CDR3: TGTGCCACCAGCAGAGACCTGGCAGGTAGCAATCAGCCCCAGCATTTT.

The chain uses TRBV30 and TRBJ1-5; weak D call: TRBD1 (6 bases). CDR1 GTSNPN and CDR2 SVGIG come from the germline V gene (reference sequence). The ends were cut back, 2 bases at V and 0 bases at J, with 14 bases in the middle. This CDR3 region has 16 residues. The CDR3 sequence: CAWSPGQPYSNQPQHF. In DNA form, the CDR3 reads TGTGCCTGGAGTCCAGGACAGCCCTATAGCAATCAGCCCCAGCATTTT. Variable domain in full (rest from reference TRBV30 and TRBJ1-5): SQTIHQWPATLVQPVGSPLSLECTVEGTSNPNLYWYRQAAGRGLQLLFYSVGIGQISSEVPQNLSASRPQDRQFILSSKKLLLSDSGFYLCAWSPGQPYSNQPQHFGDGTRLSIL.